This is a list of T cell receptor beta chains from one sample in a study of T cells expressing NK-cell markers. TCRdb derives one entry per CDR3 protein from the 5' RACE reads, leaving out DNA. The sample totals fewer than 550,000 distinct CDR3 sequences; its top ten clones hold approximately 1.5%. The specimen was blood T cells: a sorted CD56 or NKG2C T cell subset, CD4+ or CD8+ T cells, or bulk PBMC T cells (not recorded which). The receptors shown here come from a woman between 45 and 60 years old in good health. Both conserved end residues are part of each CDR3. Each record gives: V gene, J gene, CDR3 protein.

TRBV11-3,TRBJ2-1,CASSFWTGSSYNEQFF
TRBV25-1,TRBJ2-5,CASSNFRTGAQETQYF
TRBV10-3,TRBJ2-3,CAISAGSPSTDTQYF
TRBV6-5,TRBJ1-5,CASGRGAGQPQHF
TRBV24-1,TRBJ2-2,CATSDSAGTITGELFF
TRBV12-3/TRBV12-4,TRBJ1-1,CASSPRAETEAFF
TRBV3-1,TRBJ2-7,CASSQDQTSSYEQYF
TRBV29-1,TRBJ1-2,CSVSRGRDYGYTF
TRBV7-9,TRBJ1-3,CASSLAGGIGPGNTIYF
TRBV6-2/TRBV6-3,TRBJ1-6,CASSYMQGSSPLHF
TRBV7-9,TRBJ2-3,CASSTHGTTDTQYF
TRBV25-1,TRBJ2-1,CASRYGGEQFF
TRBV6-2/TRBV6-3,TRBJ2-1,CASSYPPTSSAYNEQFF
TRBV7-8,TRBJ2-5,CASSSLPTSSETQYF
TRBV20-1,TRBJ2-5,CSASFSGREWETQYF
TRBV30,TRBJ2-1,CAWSVGGSNEQFF
TRBV7-7,TRBJ2-1,CASSLGLARQNEQFF
TRBV9,TRBJ2-5,CASSPRGTPRETQYF
TRBV24-1,TRBJ2-1,CATGNTLNEQFF
TRBV11-2,TRBJ1-1,CASRPPGRKNTEAFF
TRBV6-1,TRBJ2-3,CASSSGLDTQYF
TRBV20-1,TRBJ2-5,CSASRDRGSETQYF
TRBV5-6,TRBJ2-7,CASSRVDRSYEQYF
TRBV4-1,TRBJ1-1,CASRVLGGGNTEAFF
TRBV24-1,TRBJ2-7,CATSDTDRDEQYF
TRBV20-1,TRBJ2-1,CSAPLRATYNEQFF
TRBV4-1,TRBJ2-6,CASSQDLGQGLGSGANVLTF
TRBV20-1,TRBJ2-1,CSGSDGYNEQFF
TRBV5-1,TRBJ1-4,CASTPGGVPDNEKLFF
TRBV7-2,TRBJ2-7,CASSLRQLWAYEQYF
TRBV6-2/TRBV6-3,TRBJ2-1,CASSRAGDRNEQFF
TRBV11-2,TRBJ2-7,CASSPKGQGGKQYF
TRBV5-1,TRBJ2-6,CASSPRGGGANVLTF
TRBV7-8,TRBJ2-1,CASSPDGGAQFF
TRBV7-9,TRBJ2-1,CASSYAGTGASSEQFF
TRBV5-5,TRBJ2-3,CASSEGLYTDTQYF
TRBV2,TRBJ1-2,CASGVSGGGYTF
TRBV11-2,TRBJ2-2,CASIQTPDSADTGELFF
TRBV7-9,TRBJ1-5,CASSHEGPQHF
TRBV15,TRBJ1-3,CATSRFGGRGPSGNTIYF
TRBV7-9,TRBJ1-3,CASSPAERRNTIYF
TRBV7-8,TRBJ2-3,CASSLASSGYTDTQYF